These 10 T cell receptor beta chains were all obtained from the same sample, sequenced in a study of T cells in AML relapse after transplant. TCR alpha and beta chains were amplified from RNA by modified RACE PCR. TCRdb processed the PCR reads anew with MiXCR; each CDR3 protein has one entry. This sample's table reports some 95 distinct CDR3 sequences. This specimen was bone marrow, either the whole sample or a sorted T cell fraction (not recorded which), taken at relapse. Receptor source: a human donor who had a stem cell transplant for acute myeloid leukemia. Part of the T cell pool may stem from the graft donor.

This clonotype qualifies as medium-sized. CDR3 in amino acids: CASSHDRTGTDTQYF. The CDR3 coding sequence is TGCGCCAGCAGCCATGACAGGACCGGCACAGATACGCAGTATTTT. The chain links TRBV4-3 to TRBJ2-3, with a possible D match to TRBD1 (6 bases). Trimming stripped 3 bases from V and 1 base from J, with 11 bases between. Germline lookup yields CDR1 LGHNA and CDR2 YSLEER. The CDR3 is 15 amino acids.

V is TRBV10-3 and J is TRBJ2-3, with D perhaps given as TRBD1 or TRBD2 (5 bases each). Germline CDR1 ENHRY, CDR2 SYGVKD. V was pared by 4 bases and J by 3 bases, with 5 bases between. The CDR3 covers 12 residues. The CDR3 reads CAISGGTDTQYF. CDR3 DNA: TGTGCCATCAGTGGGGGGACAGATACGCAGTATTTT.

By frequency in the sample, this clonotype is medium-sized. The rearrangement uses TRBV6-6 and TRBJ2-2, with 11 positions matching TRBD1. Germline V gives CDR1 MNHNY, CDR2 SVGAGI (reference sequence). Trimming at V came to 7 bases and at J to 1 base, leaving 11 bases not matched to a gene. The CDR3 length is 18 residues. The CDR3 DNA is TGTGCCAGCACCAACCCCGGGACAGGGGGGTGGAACACCGGGGAGCTGTTTTTT. This codes for CASTNPGTGGWNTGELFF.

The V call is TRBV7-6, the J call TRBJ2-2, with 8 bases aligning to TRBD1. The CDR3 covers 13 residues. The germline V gene has CDR1 SGHVS and CDR2 FNYEAQ. With V trimmed by 5 bases and J by 6 bases, 2 bases remained unmatched. CDR3 nucleotide sequence: TGTGCCAGCAGCCCACAGGGGGCCGGGGAGCTGTTTTTT. Translated, it gives CASSPQGAGELFF.

This clonotype occurred a few times. The rearrangement links TRBV7-7 to TRBJ1-4; 9 nucleotides agree with TRBD1. This CDR3 comprises 15 residues. Germline V gene lookup returns CDR1 SSHAT and CDR2 FNYEAQ (reference sequence). With V trimmed by 5 bases and J by 5 bases, 6 bases remained unmatched. CDR3 amino acids: CASSPGTGLNEKLFF. DNA for the CDR3: TGTGCCAGCAGCCCCGGGACAGGGCTGAATGAAAAACTGTTTTTT.

This clonotype is medium-sized by share. The chain employs TRBV10-3 and TRBJ2-6; TRBD1 matches 9 bases. The CDR3 is made up of 17 amino acids. V was clipped by 5 bases and J by 0 bases; unmatched bases: 5. In germline, CDR1 is ENHRY, CDR2 SYGVKD. Written as DNA, the CDR3 is TGTGCCATCAGTATAGGACAGGGGAGCTCTGGGGCCAACGTCCTGACTTTC. This sequence encodes CAISIGQGSSGANVLTF.

This clonotype was seen only a few times. The rearrangement uses TRBV7-8 and TRBJ2-1; TRBD2 agrees at 9 bases. J lost 3 bases, V lost 1 base, and 4 bases had no gene match. Germline V gene lookup returns CDR1 SGHVS and CDR2 FQNEAQ. The CDR3 totals 16 residues. The CDR3 loop is CASSLGGSGSYNEQFF. In DNA form, the CDR3 reads TGTGCCAGCAGCTTAGGTGGTAGCGGGAGCTACAATGAGCAGTTCTTC. Based on the CDR3 plus reference TRBV7-8 and TRBJ2-1, the full variable domain is GAGVSQSPRYKVAKRGQDVALRCDPISGHVSLFWYQQALGQGPEFLTYFQNEAQLDKSGLPSDRFFAERPEGSVSTLKIQRTQQEDSAVYLCASSLGGSGSYNEQFFGPGTRLTVL.

This clonotype turned up a few times. The rearrangement links TRBV4-1 to TRBJ2-2, with TRBD1 identical over 8 bases. The V gene's germline CDR1 is MGHRA and CDR2 YSYEKL. This CDR3 region has 15 residues. The V gene end was trimmed by 6 bases and the J gene end by 4 bases; junction bases not matched to a gene: 7. The CDR3 loop is CASSQTGDLTGELFF. CDR3 sequence (DNA): TGCGCCAGCAGTCAGACAGGGGACCTCACCGGGGAGCTGTTTTTT.

Regarding this clonotype: As the CDR3 is not closed by the conserved phenylalanine or tryptophan, this likely results from a read error. No DNA is shown, since the ends of the CDR3 on it are uncertain; the CDR3 is the one TCRdb lists. The V gene is TRBV6-5, the J gene TRBJ1-2. Germline-derived CDR1 and CDR2 are MNHEY and SVGAGI. The CDR3 numbers 8 amino acids, ends counted. The CDR3 reads CASSYLPS.

The gene calls are TRBV14 and TRBJ2-2; D is possibly TRBD1 (5 bases). The CDR3 runs 18 residues. Germline V gives CDR1 SGHDN, CDR2 FVKESK. Between the trimmed V and J ends, which lost 1 base and 0 bases, there was a span of 15 bases. The CDR3 spells CASSQGIFGRANTGELFF. In DNA, the CDR3 is TGTGCCAGCAGCCAAGGGATCTTCGGCAGGGCGAACACCGGGGAGCTGTTTTTT.